The clone carrying this TCR beta chain has a single count. The data are from a study of blood T cell repertoires in COVID-19. Turning to the study itself: The origin of the acute and convalescent COVID-19 samples was the United States, Italy and Spain. From T cells, B-cell-depleted T cells, or PBMCs came the material, which was cDNA or gDNA.

Under the authors' procedure: Amplification of reference gene primers provided the estimated nucleated cell counts. The method was immunoSEQ multiplex PCR; TCRdb's version includes in-frame clones alone and lacks a portion of them. V and J calls and clone size are given by that table; D and trimming were obtained from the DNA. The top ten clones hold 9% to 10% of a sample with tens of thousands of clones, 80% to 90% of them seen once. Germline V lookup: CDR1 SQVTM, CDR2 ANQGSEA. The CDR3 totals 14 residues. V gave up 7 bases and J gave up 2 bases; unmatched junction bases: 9. This clonotype was obtained from a man aged 55 to 70 in a cohort sampled during active COVID-19. Material for sequencing was peripheral blood. The chain joins TRBV29-1 to TRBJ1-1, with 8 bases fitting TRBD1. The chain's CDR3 is CSANLGQGNTEAFF. As DNA, the CDR3 is TGCAGCGCCAACCTTGGACAGGGTAACACTGAAGCTTTCTTT.